This T cell receptor beta chain comes out of a study of early T cells in non-severe SARS-CoV-2 infection. Overall study: RNA in bulk from unsorted whole blood was sequenced, and chains were unpaired. Points from the study as a whole: Sequences matched to VDJdb favored anti-spike CD8 responses, while private and CD4 specificities were missed.

This clonotype has just a few counts. Its antigen is not identified. This CDR3 is built from 12 residues. Germline V lookup: CDR1 MGHDK, CDR2 SYGVNS. Trimming removed 7 bases at V and 6 bases at J, with 9 bases between. Unique molecular identifiers (one per individual cDNA molecule) were attached. TCRdb re-called the 5' RACE reads through MiXCR, storing one row per CDR3 protein. Here the sample spans some 49,000 distinct CDR3 sequences, approximately 12% being singletons. Material for sequencing was whole blood. The origin of this receptor is an adult who was a healthcare worker with PCR-confirmed SARS-CoV-2 infection or an uninfected control (not recorded which). The chain recombines TRBV25-1 with TRBJ2-2; either TRBD1 or TRBD2 may supply D (6 bases each). CDR3 nucleotide sequence: TGTGCCAGCACCGGGGGCGCCGGGGAGCTGTTTTTT. Translating it yields CASTGGAGELFF. Full variable domain (missing parts from reference TRBV25-1 and TRBJ2-2): EADIYQTPRYLVIGTGKKITLECSQTMGHDKMYWYQQDPGMELHLIHYSYGVNSTEKGDLSSESTVSRIRTEHFPLTLESARPSHTSQYLCASTGGAGELFFGEGSRLTVL.